The 23 T cell receptor beta chains below all came from one sample that was sequenced in a study of blood T cell repertoires in COVID-19 (dated by TCRdb to 2019 to 2021). The library relied on the immunoSEQ multiplex PCR assay. The table comes from immuneACCESS by way of TCRdb, which keeps in-frame sequences with V and J called. Part of the clones is missing from these tables; in studies checked, under half for an unresolved V gene and the rest for unknown reasons. This sample lists fewer than 85,000 clones; roughly 80% were detected once. Of the sample, more than 4.5% is held by the ten largest clones. Sequenced sample: peripheral blood. The source of these receptors is a woman aged 80 or older with active or convalescent COVID-19.

The chain combines TRBV6-5 with TRBJ1-2; possibly TRBD1 for D (6 bases). The CDR3 length is 12 residues. Trimming took off 6 bases at V and 6 bases at J, with 11 bases between the two ends. Germline values: CDR1 MNHEY, CDR2 SVGAGI. The CDR3 region is CASSSQGDGYTF. CDR3 sequence (DNA): TGTGCCAGCAGCTCACAGGGTGATGGCTACACCTTC.

The V gene is TRBV18, the J gene TRBJ1-3, with D possibly being TRBD1 (5 bases). This CDR3 spans 15 amino acids. Trimming removed 3 bases from V and 2 bases from J, with 11 bases in between. Germline values: CDR1 KGHSH, CDR2 LQKENI. The CDR3 DNA is TGTGCCAGCTCACCTTACAAGGGGCCTGGAAACACCATATATTTT. Translated: CASSPYKGPGNTIYF.

This chain uses TRBV5-4 with TRBJ2-4, with 7 nucleotides matching TRBD1. CDR1 and CDR2 (germline): SGHNT, YYREEE (reference sequence). The CDR3 covers 16 residues. V lost 2 bases, J lost 2 bases, and 7 bases stayed unmatched. CDR3 in DNA: TGTGCCAGCAGCTTACCCGTGACAGGGACCAAAAACATTCAGTACTTC. Translating it yields CASSLPVTGTKNIQYF. Full variable domain (remainder filled in from reference TRBV5-4 and TRBJ2-4): ETGVTQSPTHLIKTRGQQVTLRCSSQSGHNTVSWYQQALGQGPQFIFQYYREEENGRGNFPPRFSGLQFPNYSSELNVNALELDDSALYLCASSLPVTGTKNIQYFGAGTRLSVL.

V and J are TRBV28 and TRBJ2-1, with a tentative D call TRBD1 (5 bases). Germline lookup yields CDR1 MDHEN and CDR2 SYDVKM. CDR3 size: 15 residues. Trimming took off 3 bases at V and 7 bases at J, with 16 bases between the two ends. This chain's CDR3 is CASSLQQGGSNEQFF. The CDR3 nucleotides read TGTGCCAGCAGTTTGCAGCAGGGTGGAAGTAATGAGCAGTTCTTC. Based on the CDR3 plus reference TRBV28 and TRBJ2-1, the full variable domain is DVKVTQSSRYLVKRTGEKVFLECVQDMDHENMFWYRQDPGLGLRLIYFSYDVKMKEKGDIPEGYSVSREKKERFSLILESASTNQTSMYLCASSLQQGGSNEQFFGPGTRLTVL.

This sequence joins TRBV6-5 and TRBJ1-1; 9 positions match TRBD1. The germline CDR1 and CDR2 sequences are MNHEY and SVGAGI. CDR3 length: 14 residues. V was clipped by 1 base and J by 10 bases; unmatched bases: 7. Here the CDR3 DNA reads TGTGCCAGCAGTTACTTAGACAGGGGGAATGGAGCTTTCTTT. Translated, it gives CASSYLDRGNGAFF.

The rearrangement links TRBV9 to TRBJ2-3; D is perhaps TRBD1 (6 bases). Trimming left V 0 bases short and J 0 bases short, with 11 bases between. Per the germline V gene, CDR1 is SGDLS and CDR2 is YYNGEE. This CDR3 comprises 16 residues. The CDR3 coding sequence is TGTGCCAGCAGCGTAGGGCAGGGGACCAGCACAGATACGCAGTATTTT. This encodes CASSVGQGTSTDTQYF.

The gene calls are TRBV6-1 and TRBJ1-5, with D tentatively TRBD1 (5 bases). V lost 4 bases to trimming and J lost 0 bases, with 13 bases between them. The CDR3 extends over 16 amino acids. The germline V gene encodes CDR1 MNHNS and CDR2 SASEGT. The CDR3 spells CASSARTRVSNQPQHF. The CDR3 bases are TGTGCCAGCAGTGCCAGGACACGGGTTAGCAATCAGCCCCAGCATTTT.

V is TRBV3-1 (or the pseudogene TRBV3-2) and J is TRBJ1-6; 7 bases line up with TRBD1. There are 14 residues in the CDR3. The V segment lost 6 bases and the J segment 7 bases; nucleotides outside the gene matches: 6. The germline CDR1 and CDR2 sequences are LGHDT and YNNKEL (reference sequence). The CDR3 DNA sequence: TGTGCCAGCAGACCGGACAGGTTGAATTCACCCCTCCACTTT. As protein: CASRPDRLNSPLHF.

This chain links TRBV19 with TRBJ1-5, with 7 bases lining up with TRBD1. The CDR3 runs to 16 residues. J was trimmed by 3 bases and V by 3 bases; bases with no gene match: 8. The V gene's germline CDR1 is LNHDA and CDR2 SQIVND (reference sequence). DNA of the CDR3: TGTGCCAGTAGTATCGCCGACAGGGCGGCCAATCAGCCCCAGCATTTT. Its protein product is CASSIADRAANQPQHF.

This clone has more than one count but fewer than ten. V usage is TRBV5-1 and J usage is TRBJ2-2; weak D call: TRBD1 (6 bases). This CDR3 region has 14 residues. The germline gives CDR1 SGHRS, CDR2 YFSETQ. Between the trimmed V and J ends, which lost 4 bases and 4 bases, there was a span of 11 bases. CDR3 sequence: CASSQTGTTGELFF. The CDR3 nucleotides read TGCGCCAGCAGCCAGACAGGAACCACCGGGGAGCTGTTTTTT.

V gene TRBV29-1 combines with J gene TRBJ2-5, with D possibly TRBD1 on 6 matching bases. CDR3 length equals 12 residues. Trimming left V 7 bases short and J 3 bases short, with 12 bases between. CDR1 is SQVTM and CDR2 is ANQGSEA in the germline V gene. The CDR3 reads CSAGQSKETQYF. CDR3 nucleotides: TGCAGCGCCGGACAGTCTAAAGAGACCCAGTACTTC.

The chain is built from TRBV4-3 and TRBJ1-3; D call uncertain. The CDR3 consists of 16 residues. Germline CDR1 is LGHNA and CDR2 is YSLEER. V lost 0 bases and J lost 1, with 10 bases in between. The DNA for the CDR3 is TGCGCCAGCAGCCAAGATGCTCCCCGGTCTGGAAACACCATATATTTT. This sequence encodes CASSQDAPRSGNTIYF.

The rearrangement uses TRBV18 and TRBJ2-5; D uncertain. Trimming pared 1 base from V and 5 bases from J, leaving 14 bases between. Germline CDR1 is KGHSH and CDR2 is LQKENI. The CDR3 is 15 amino acids. The CDR3 DNA sequence: TGTGCCAGCTCACCACGTTCGCACTTCGAGGAGACCCAGTACTTC. Protein product: CASSPRSHFEETQYF. The variable domain in full, with the rest retrieved from reference TRBV18 and TRBJ2-5, is NAGVMQNPRHLVRRRGQEARLRCSPMKGHSHVYWYRQLPEEGLKFMVYLQKENIIDESGMPKERFSAEFPKEGPSILRIQQVVRGDSAAYFCASSPRSHFEETQYFGPGTRLLVL.

In its sample, this clone was seen many times. The J gene is TRBJ2-7, the V gene TRBV6-5; D remains unclear. V lost 5 bases to trimming and J lost 7 bases, with 12 bases between them. Germline V gene sequence: CDR1 MNHEY, CDR2 SVGAGI. The CDR3 contains 12 residues. The DNA for the CDR3 is TGTGCCAGCAGTCAGACTGCCCAGGAGCAGTACTTC. It yields the protein CASSQTAQEQYF.

The V and J genes are TRBV18 and TRBJ2-3, with TRBD1 identical over 9 bases. The ends lost 4 bases at V and 2 bases at J; junction bases unmatched: 4. This CDR3 is 15 amino acids long. Germline lookup yields CDR1 KGHSH and CDR2 LQKENI. Here the CDR3 reads CASSQRTGATDTQYF. CDR3 DNA: TGTGCCAGCTCACAGAGGACAGGGGCCACAGATACGCAGTATTTT.

This clone has a handful of counts. The chain links TRBV7-2 to TRBJ1-3; perhaps TRBD1 as D (6 bases). V shed 4 bases and J shed 0 bases, with 13 bases lying between them. CDR3 length: 16 amino acids. Germline assignment: CDR1 SGHTA and CDR2 FQGNSA. CDR3 coding DNA: TGTGCCAGCAGCTATCAGGGGCGGAGCTCTGGAAACACCATATATTTT. Translation: CASSYQGRSSGNTIYF. The full variable domain, in which reference TRBV7-2 and TRBJ1-3 provide the parts outside the CDR3, is GAGVSQSPSNKVTEKGKDVELRCDPISGHTALYWYRQSLGQGLEFLIYFQGNSAPDKSGLPSDRFSAERTGGSVSTLTIQRTQQEDSAVYLCASSYQGRSSGNTIYFGEGSWLTVV.

This clone was seen a few times. The chain links TRBV5-8 to TRBJ2-7, with D possibly being TRBD1 (6 bases). The CDR3 sequence is 13 residues long. The V gene's germline CDR1 is SGHTS and CDR2 YDEGEE. The CDR3 sequence: CAFRPQGPYEQYF. The CDR3 DNA sequence: TGTGCGTTCCGGCCACAGGGACCCTACGAGCAGTACTTC.

This clone was seen a few times. The chain combines TRBV28 with TRBJ1-1; D is possibly TRBD1 (5 bases). This CDR3 comprises 13 residues. Germline lookup yields CDR1 MDHEN and CDR2 SYDVKM. The germline V and J ends were trimmed by 5 bases and 3 bases, with 10 bases remaining between them. The CDR3 DNA is TGTGCCAGCAGTGGGGGGGGATACACTGAAGCTTTCTTT. Its translation is CASSGGGYTEAFF.

The J gene is TRBJ2-1, the V gene TRBV27; 7 bases fit TRBD1. Trimming at V came to 0 bases and at J to 5 bases, leaving 10 bases not matched to a gene. Looked up from germline, CDR1 is MNHEY and CDR2 is SMNVEV (reference sequence). This CDR3 spans 17 amino acids. The CDR3, as DNA: TGTGCCAGCAGTTTATCAGGTTGGGCAGGGGGAAACAATGAGCAGTTCTTC. This encodes CASSLSGWAGGNNEQFF.

The chain is built from TRBV7-2 and TRBJ2-5; 10 nucleotides align to TRBD2. Germline V lookup: CDR1 SGHTA, CDR2 FQGNSA. The CDR3 is made up of 15 amino acids. V was clipped by 3 bases and J by 3 bases; unmatched bases: 4. The CDR3 DNA sequence: TGTGCCAGCAGCTTGTCTAGCGGGAGTGAAGAGACCCAGTACTTC. This codes for CASSLSSGSEETQYF.

A word on this clone: A junction end diverges from the germline sequence, so it may reflect a read error. The rearrangement uses TRBV2 and TRBJ2-2; D may be TRBD2 (6 bases). Germline lookup yields CDR1 SNHLY and CDR2 FYNNEI. The CDR3 consists of 14 residues. The CDR3 region has the DNA TGTGCCAGCAAGAGGGACGGGAACGCCGGGGGGCTGTTTTTT. As protein: CASKRDGNAGGLFF.

The chain joins TRBV4-1 to TRBJ1-4; TRBD1 matches at 9 bases. The ends lost 3 bases at V and 2 bases at J; junction bases unmatched: 4. This CDR3 comprises 16 residues. CDR1 and CDR2 from the germline V gene are MGHRA and YSYEKL. The CDR3 DNA is TGCGCCAGCAGCCACTTCGACAGGGGGACTAATGAAAAACTGTTTTTT. Residues: CASSHFDRGTNEKLFF.

The rearrangement uses TRBV7-9 and TRBJ2-5; 11 nucleotides line up with TRBD1. CDR3 length: 16 residues. Germline loops: CDR1 SEHNR, CDR2 FQNEAQ (reference sequence). After removal of 3 bases from V and 0 bases from J, the junction contained 3 bases not matched to a gene. The CDR3 DNA reads as TGTGCCAGCAGCTTTGGACAGGGGGCGTACCAAGAGACCCAGTACTTC. It yields the protein CASSFGQGAYQETQYF.